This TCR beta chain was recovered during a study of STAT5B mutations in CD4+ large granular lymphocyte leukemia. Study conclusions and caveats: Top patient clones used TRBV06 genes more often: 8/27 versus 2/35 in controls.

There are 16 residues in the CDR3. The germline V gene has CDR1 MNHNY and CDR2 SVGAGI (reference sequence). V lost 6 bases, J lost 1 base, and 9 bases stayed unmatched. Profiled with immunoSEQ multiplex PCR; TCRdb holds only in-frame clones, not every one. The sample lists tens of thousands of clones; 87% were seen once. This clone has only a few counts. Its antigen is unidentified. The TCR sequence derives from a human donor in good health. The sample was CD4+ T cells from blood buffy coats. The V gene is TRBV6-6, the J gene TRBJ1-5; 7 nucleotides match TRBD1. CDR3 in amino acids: CASRGPGGGSNQPQHF. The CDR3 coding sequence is TGTGCCAGCAGGGGACCAGGGGGTGGAAGCAATCAGCCCCAGCATTTT.